This TCR beta chain emerged from a study of beta chain features in type 1 diabetes. In the study overall: Patients did not differ from healthy donors in age, gender or cell yield. Study-level results: Type 1 diabetes patients had fewer VDJ junction insertions and more deletions. Shortening of TCRB CDR3s, moderate but significant, appeared in all four CD4+ subsets of Type 1 diabetes patients.

The germline gives CDR1 SEHNR, CDR2 FQNEAQ (reference sequence). Germline trimming cut 5 bases from V and 7 bases from J; bases unmatched to any gene: 6. The CDR3 is made up of 15 amino acids. Sequencing targeted expressed TCRB transcripts, as all isolated RNA had been reverse transcribed. Sequencing was performed with immunoSEQ multiplex PCR; in TCRdb, only in-frame clones are kept and a portion is missing. The table lists about 650,000 clones, about an eighth of them singletons, with 0.095% to 0.15% in the top ten. The table lists this clone with a few counts. Its antigen is undetermined. Researchers reported sorting CD4+ naive, central memory, regulatory and stem cell-like memory cells via CD45RO/CCR7/CD25/CD127/CD95/CD27.

The chain employs TRBV7-9 and TRBJ2-1, with 12 bases lining up with TRBD1. The specimen was naive CD4+ T cells from blood. This sequence was found in a man aged 30 to 39 with type 1 diabetes. The CDR3 bases are TGTGCCAGCAGCCCCGGGACAGGGGGCTCAAATGAGCAGTTCTTC. This codes for CASSPGTGGSNEQFF.